Sequencing of this T cell receptor beta chain was carried out in a study of metastatic and nonmetastatic thyroid tumors. About the study: For malignant and benign thyroid patients, tumor or nodule tissue and blood were the sources whose repertoires were compared. The study's findings and limits: TCR beta diversity was reportedly significantly higher in malignant thyroid tumors than benign nodules, in blood and tumor.

The V gene end was trimmed by 4 bases and the J gene end by 4 bases; junction bases not matched to a gene: 0. Germline V CDR1 and CDR2: MNHNS, SASEGT. CDR3 length: 14 amino acids. Thyroid surgery was preceded by no treatment in any patient. As originally analysed: A distant-metastasis classifier for papillary thyroid cancer was built using CDR3 differences across clinicopathological groups. TCRdb called clones again from the PCR reads with MiXCR. TCRdb's processing, not the study's, gives the V and J calls here. The sample contains 15,000 to 20,000 clones, around 16% of which appear only once. As concerns this clone: Antigen unknown.

Sequenced input: blood. The chain employs TRBV6-1 and TRBJ2-7; 14 bases map to TRBD2. The clonotype originates from a female donor with papillary thyroid cancer or a benign thyroid nodule (not recorded which). Some clones in this sample may be carry-over from other donors' samples. CDR3 in amino acids: CASSGLAGGYEQYF. For the CDR3, the DNA is TGTGCCAGCAGTGGACTAGCGGGAGGGTACGAGCAGTACTTC.